These T cell receptor beta chains were read from a single sample in a study of cytomegalovirus exposure and HLA in healthy donors. Produced via immunoSEQ multiplex PCR; TCRdb's table is partial and in-frame only. The table lists tens of thousands of clones, roughly 74% of them singletons. Sequenced: PBMCs. The receptors were sampled from a female donor in good health and CMV-seronegative. CDR3s include the opening cysteine and the closing phenylalanine or tryptophan. A D gene is named only where the DNA matches it firmly. The listing skips clone size in some rows; elsewhere it reads once, few, many or a size class.

TRBJ2-3	TRBD2	NA	TRBV7-9	TGTGCCAGCAGCTTAGTCGCGGGGGGCACAGATACGCAGTATTTT	CASSLVAGGTDTQYF
TRBJ1-1	NA	NA	TRBV28	TGTGCCAGCAGTTTCGCGGGACGGGGACGTGAAGCTTTCTTT	CASSFAGRGREAFF
TRBJ2-2	TRBD1	NA	TRBV9	TGTGCCAGCAGCGTATCGACAGGGATGAACACCGGGGAGCTGTTTTTT	CASSVSTGMNTGELFF
TRBJ2-5	TRBD1	NA	TRBV5-1	TGCGCCAGCAGCAGAGACAGGGTCCTCGGGCAGTACTTC	CASSRDRVLGQYF
TRBJ1-1	NA	few	TRBV4-1	TGCGCCAGCAGCCTGGTACAGGGTATGAACACTGAAGCTTTCTTT	CASSLVQGMNTEAFF
TRBJ2-7	NA	NA	TRBV6-1	TGTGCCAGCAGGGGCACAGGGAGTTCCTACGAGCAGTACTTC	CASRGTGSSYEQYF
TRBJ2-7	NA	NA	TRBV20-1	TGCAGTGCTAGAACGGGCTACGAGCAGTACTTC	CSARTGYEQYF
TRBJ2-3	NA	NA	TRBV27	TGTGCCAGCAGTTCCCAATGGTCCACAACAGATACGCAGTATTTT	CASSSQWSTTDTQYF
TRBJ1-5	TRBD1	NA	TRBV4-3	TGCGCCAGCAGCCAAGATCGGACAGGACGAGGACAGCCCCAGCATTTT	CASSQDRTGRGQPQHF
TRBJ2-1	TRBD2	NA	TRBV7-8	TGTGCCAGCAGCTTATTTATAGCGGGGGGGAGATGGAATGAGCAGTTCTTC	CASSLFIAGGRWNEQFF
TRBJ2-1	NA	NA	TRBV5-1	TGCGCCAGCAGCTCACGACTAGGCGACGTTTACAATGAGCAGTTCTTC	CASSSRLGDVYNEQFF
TRBJ2-6	NA	NA	TRBV7-7	TGTGCTAGCAGCTTAGCGCGTGGAGGAGCCTGGACCGGGGCCAACGTCCTGACTTTC	CASSLARGGAWTGANVLTF
TRBJ2-7	TRBD2	NA	TRBV6-6	TGTGCCAGCAGCCCTGGCATAGCGGGGGCCTACGAGCAGTACTTC	CASSPGIAGAYEQYF
TRBJ2-3	TRBD2	NA	TRBV7-3	TGTGCCAGCAGCCAGCGTTCAGGAAGCGGGGGTGGTTATACGCAGTATTTT	CASSQRSGSGGGYTQYF
TRBJ1-4	TRBD1	NA	TRBV11-2	TGTGCCAGCAGCCGGGACAGGGGGAGTTCTAGGACTAATGAAAAACTGTTTTTT	CASSRDRGSSRTNEKLFF
TRBJ1-2	TRBD1	NA	TRBV2	TGTGCCAGCAGTGAAATTCAGGGGGCGAACTATGGCTACACCTTC	CASSEIQGANYGYTF
TRBJ2-7	NA	NA	TRBV7-2	TGTGCCAGCAGCCTAGAGGACAGCTACGAGCAGTACTTC	CASSLEDSYEQYF
TRBJ2-1	TRBD2	NA	TRBV14	TGTGCCAGCAGCCAGTATAGCGGGGGGATCTACAATGAGCAGTTCTTC	CASSQYSGGIYNEQFF
TRBJ1-1	NA	once	TRBV30	TGTGCCTGGAGTGTCCAGGGGACCACTGAAGCTTTCTTT	CAWSVQGTTEAFF
TRBJ2-2	TRBD1	NA	TRBV9	TGTGCCAGCAGCGGAGGACAGGGGGTGGACACCGGGGAGCTGTTTTTT	CASSGGQGVDTGELFF
TRBJ1-1	TRBD1	NA	TRBV7-3	TGTGCCAGCAGCTTGACAGGGGTGATGAACACTGAAGCTTTCTTT	CASSLTGVMNTEAFF
TRBJ2-6	NA	NA	TRBV5-6	TGTGCCAGCAGCTTGATCGGGTTAGAAGGGGCCAACGTCCTGACTTTC	CASSLIGLEGANVLTF
TRBJ2-1	NA	NA	TRBV9	TGTGCCAGCAGCGTAGGGTCAGGGTACAATGAGCAGTTCTTC	CASSVGSGYNEQFF
TRBJ1-4	TRBD1	NA	TRBV9	TGTGCCAGCAGCTCACGAGACAGGGTGTATGAAAAACTGTTTTTT	CASSSRDRVYEKLFF
TRBJ2-1	NA	NA	TRBV7-3	TGTGCCAGCAGCTCAGCGCGGGGAAAGGCTAACAATGAGCAGTTCTTC	CASSSARGKANNEQFF
TRBJ2-5	TRBD2	once	TRBV7-3	TGTGCCAGCAGCAAGAGCGGGAGCAAAGAGACCCAGTACTTC	CASSKSGSKETQYF
TRBJ2-3	NA	NA	TRBV19	TGTGCCAGTAGTATTGGCCAGAAGATCACAGATACGCAGTATTTT	CASSIGQKITDTQYF
TRBJ1-2	TRBD1	NA	TRBV5-1	TGCGCCAGCAGCCGCGGATCGACAGGGGCATATGGCTACACCTTC	CASSRGSTGAYGYTF
TRBJ1-5	NA	NA	TRBV14	TGTGCCAGCAGCCAAGAACCCGGTCTGCCCCAGCATTTT	CASSQEPGLPQHF
TRBJ2-6	NA	NA	TRBV4-1	TGCGCCAGCAGCCAAGGGGGTACAGGGAAGAGCTCTGGGGCCAACGTCCTGACTTTC	CASSQGGTGKSSGANVLTF
TRBJ2-2	TRBD1	NA	TRBV19	TGTGCCAGCTCGACAGGGACGGTGATCGGGGAGCTGTTTTTT	CASSTGTVIGELFF
TRBJ2-5	TRBD2	NA	TRBV29-1	TGCAGCGTGGGGACTAGCAATAAAGAGACCCAGTACTTC	CSVGTSNKETQYF
TRBJ2-5	NA	NA	TRBV7-9	TGTGCCAGCAGCTCACAGGGAGCTGAGGAGACCCAGTACTTC	CASSSQGAEETQYF
TRBJ1-6	TRBD1	NA	TRBV5-8	TGTGCCAGCAGCTGGACAGGGGATAATTCACCCCTCCACTTT	CASSWTGDNSPLHF
TRBJ1-2	NA	NA	TRBV28	TGTGCCAGCAAGGGGCAGGGAACAAGAGGCTACACCTTC	CASKGQGTRGYTF
TRBJ2-3	NA	NA	TRBV13	TGTGCCAGCAGCGTAAAACAGGGTCGGGATACGCAGTATTTT	CASSVKQGRDTQYF
TRBJ1-3	TRBD1	NA	TRBV7-6	TGTGCCAGCAGCTTAGTCCAGGGACAGGCTGGAAACACCATATATTTT	CASSLVQGQAGNTIYF
TRBJ1-2	NA	NA	TRBV28	TGTGCCAGCGAGACAGTCGGAGGCTACACCTTC	CASETVGGYTF
TRBJ2-7	NA	NA	TRBV28	TGTGCCAGCGGGGAGGAGCAGTACTTC	CASGEEQYF
TRBJ1-2	NA	NA	TRBV2	TGTGCCAGCAGTGGACAGAAAAACTATGGCTACACCTTC	CASSGQKNYGYTF
TRBJ1-6	NA	NA	TRBV2	TGTGCCAGCAGCGGGGGTCCTCCGGGGCCCCTCCACTTT	CASSGGPPGPLHF
TRBJ2-3	TRBD1	NA	TRBV5-1	TGCGCCAGCAGCTTTTTTCGGACAGGGGGCCGCTCCACCAGCACAGATACGCAGTATTTT	CASSFFRTGGRSTSTDTQYF